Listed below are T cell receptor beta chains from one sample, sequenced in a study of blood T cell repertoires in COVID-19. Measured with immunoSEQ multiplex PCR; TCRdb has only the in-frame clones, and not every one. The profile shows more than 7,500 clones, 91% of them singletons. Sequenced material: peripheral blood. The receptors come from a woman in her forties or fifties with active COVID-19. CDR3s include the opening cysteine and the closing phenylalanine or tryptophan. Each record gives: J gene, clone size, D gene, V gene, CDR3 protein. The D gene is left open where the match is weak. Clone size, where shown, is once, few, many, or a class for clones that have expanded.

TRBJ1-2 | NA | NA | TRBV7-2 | CASSPSGVGGYTF
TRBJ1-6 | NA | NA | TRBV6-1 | CASSEVHTNSPLHF
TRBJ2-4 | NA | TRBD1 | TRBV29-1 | CSVQGALTKNIQYF
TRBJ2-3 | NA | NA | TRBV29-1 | CSVATGTDTQYF
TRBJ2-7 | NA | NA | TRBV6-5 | CASSTGLYEQYF
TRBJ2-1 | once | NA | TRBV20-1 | CSASKGNGNEQFF
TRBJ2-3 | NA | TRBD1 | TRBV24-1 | CATSDTPGRGRSDTQYF
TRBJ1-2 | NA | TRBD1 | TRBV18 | CASSPNVGQGTSGYTF
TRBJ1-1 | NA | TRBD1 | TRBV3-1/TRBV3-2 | CASSQHTGGSTEAFF
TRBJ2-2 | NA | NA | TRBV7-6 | CASSLLGAGPNTGELFF
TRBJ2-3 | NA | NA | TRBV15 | CATSGSKVTQYF
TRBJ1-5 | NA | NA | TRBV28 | CASSFGVNQPQHF
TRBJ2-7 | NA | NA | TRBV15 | CATSRASGSPGHEQYF
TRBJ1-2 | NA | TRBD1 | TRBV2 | CASSPGTGNGYTF
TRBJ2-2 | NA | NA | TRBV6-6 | CASSTSSRGGAGELFF
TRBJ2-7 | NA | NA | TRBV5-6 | CASSLQGYEQYF
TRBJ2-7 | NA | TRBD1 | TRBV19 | CASSPSAGTGYEQYF
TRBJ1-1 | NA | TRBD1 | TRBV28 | CAIRATGGPEAFF
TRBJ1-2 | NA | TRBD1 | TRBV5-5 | CASSSTGTVYGYTF
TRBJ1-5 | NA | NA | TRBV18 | CASSRLSGPQHF
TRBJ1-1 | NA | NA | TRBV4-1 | CASSPEPGGGNTEAFF
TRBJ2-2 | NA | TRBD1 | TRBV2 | CASSGPGGQNTGELFF
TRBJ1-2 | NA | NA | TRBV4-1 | CASSQVKGEGVGGYTF
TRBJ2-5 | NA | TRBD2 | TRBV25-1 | CASSEGVAGTQETQYF
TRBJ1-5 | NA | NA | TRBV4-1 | CASSQDPSSGSSNQPQHF
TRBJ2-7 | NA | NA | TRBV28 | CASSRTSSYEQYF
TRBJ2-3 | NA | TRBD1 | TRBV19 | CASSIGTADTDTQYF
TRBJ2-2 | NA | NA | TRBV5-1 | CASSLGLPNTGELFF
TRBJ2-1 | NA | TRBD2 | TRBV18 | CASSPGTSASGFNEQFF
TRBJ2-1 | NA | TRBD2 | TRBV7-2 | CASSLRGGSSYNEQFF
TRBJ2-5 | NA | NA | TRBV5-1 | CASTLRTVQETQYF
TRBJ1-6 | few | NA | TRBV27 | CASTRDRLGNSPLHF
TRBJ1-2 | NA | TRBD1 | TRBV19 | CASGGQGYGYTF
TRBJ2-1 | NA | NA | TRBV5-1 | CASSAGNYNEQFF
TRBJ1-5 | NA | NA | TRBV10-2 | CASKNLNQPQHF
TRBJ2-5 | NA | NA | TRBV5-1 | CASSLQQGTETQYF
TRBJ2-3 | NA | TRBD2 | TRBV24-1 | CATSTLAGPTDTQYF
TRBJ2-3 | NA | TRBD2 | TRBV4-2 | CASSQGIAGDTDTQYF
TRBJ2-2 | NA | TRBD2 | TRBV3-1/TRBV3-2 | CASSTGTSGNTGELFF
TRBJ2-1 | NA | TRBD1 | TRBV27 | CASSLPGQVYNEQFF
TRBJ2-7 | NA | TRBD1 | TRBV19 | CASSMGQGLSYEQYF
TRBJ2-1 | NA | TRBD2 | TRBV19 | CASSPAGGRHNEQFF
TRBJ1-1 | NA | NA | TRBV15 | CATSRGDSWITEAFF
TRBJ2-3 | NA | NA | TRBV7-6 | CASSLSVTGITDTQYF
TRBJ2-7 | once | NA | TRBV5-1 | CASSLDLLGEQYF
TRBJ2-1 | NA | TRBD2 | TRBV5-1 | CASSGGTSWNEQFF
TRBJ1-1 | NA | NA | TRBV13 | CASSYRTEAFF
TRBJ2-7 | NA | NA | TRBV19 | CASSMGPIYEQYF
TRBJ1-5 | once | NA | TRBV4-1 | CASSQGGKNNQPQHF
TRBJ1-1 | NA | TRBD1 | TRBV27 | CASSGTAVFEAFF
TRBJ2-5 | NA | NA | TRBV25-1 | CASSEGSSETQYF
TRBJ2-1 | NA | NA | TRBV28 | CASSEDYQTYNEQFF
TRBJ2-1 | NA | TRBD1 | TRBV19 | CASSIEDRGPYNEQFF
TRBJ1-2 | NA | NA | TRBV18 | CASSPNSGGAGYGYTF
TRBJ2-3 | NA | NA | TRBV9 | CASSPEGGITDTQYF
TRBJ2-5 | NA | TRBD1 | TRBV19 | CASSTGQRETQYF
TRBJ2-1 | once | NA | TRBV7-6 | CASSLGLRDEQFF
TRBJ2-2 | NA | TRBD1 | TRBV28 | CATIDRGGTGELFF
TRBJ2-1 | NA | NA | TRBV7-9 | CASSLELGLSNEQFF
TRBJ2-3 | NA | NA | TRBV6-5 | CASSQDRDTDTQYF